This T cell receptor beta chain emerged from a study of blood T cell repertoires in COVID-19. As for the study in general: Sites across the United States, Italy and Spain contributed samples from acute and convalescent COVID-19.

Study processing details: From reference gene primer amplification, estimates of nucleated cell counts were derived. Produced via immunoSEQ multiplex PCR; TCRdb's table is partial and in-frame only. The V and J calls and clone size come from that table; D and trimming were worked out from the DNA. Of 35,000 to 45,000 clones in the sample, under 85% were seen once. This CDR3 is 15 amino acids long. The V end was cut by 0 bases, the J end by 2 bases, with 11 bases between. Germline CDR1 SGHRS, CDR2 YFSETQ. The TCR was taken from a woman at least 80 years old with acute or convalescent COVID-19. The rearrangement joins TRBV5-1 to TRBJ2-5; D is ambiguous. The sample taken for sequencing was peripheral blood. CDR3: CASSLDGPEQETQYF. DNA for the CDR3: TGCGCCAGCAGCTTGGATGGCCCTGAACAAGAGACCCAGTACTTC.